These T cell receptor beta chains were read from a single sample in a study of blood T cells in healthy people across ages. TCRdb called the 5' RACE reads again in MiXCR, with one record for every CDR3 protein. Among about 1,500,000 distinct CDR3 sequences listed, 28% were seen once. The sequencing input was blood. The receptors were sampled from a woman aged 30 to 39 in good health. Both conserved end residues are part of each CDR3. Fields, in order: V gene, J gene, clone size, D gene, CDR3 protein, CDR3 DNA. The D gene is left open where the match is weak. The size entry is marked missing in some rows and otherwise reads once, few, many or a size class.

TRBV12-3/TRBV12-4	TRBJ2-3	many	.	CASSFGNTQYF	TGTGCCAGCAGTTTTGGCAATACGCAGTATTTT
TRBV6-6	TRBJ1-1	.	.	CASSYSSTGNTEAFF	TGTGCCAGCAGTTACTCGAGTACAGGGAACACTGAAGCTTTCTTT
TRBV7-6	TRBJ2-1	.	TRBD1	CASSLDWNRGLNEQFF	TGTGCCAGCAGCTTAGACTGGAACAGGGGGCTCAATGAGCAGTTCTTC
TRBV20-1	TRBJ2-1	many	.	CSARDRYSYNEQFF	TGCAGTGCTAGGGACCGATACTCCTACAATGAGCAGTTCTTC
TRBV30	TRBJ2-6	.	.	CAWRGTGLPSGANVLTF	TGTGCCTGGAGGGGGACGGGGCTTCCCTCTGGGGCCAACGTCCTGACTTTC
TRBV10-3	TRBJ2-1	.	.	CAIRDWGPADNEQFF	TGTGCCATCAGAGATTGGGGTCCCGCAGACAATGAGCAGTTCTTC
TRBV27	TRBJ1-5	.	.	CASSSRGEGNQPQHF	TGTGCCAGCAGTTCGAGAGGGGAGGGCAATCAGCCCCAGCATTTT
TRBV10-2	TRBJ2-3	many	.	CASSEYRHTQYF	TGCGCCAGCAGTGAGTACCGACATACGCAGTATTTT
TRBV5-1	TRBJ1-2	few	.	CASSLDPPGGYTF	TGCGCCAGCAGCTTGGACCCGCCGGGTGGCTACACCTTC
TRBV29-1	TRBJ2-7	many	.	CSVEKSEGGYEQYF	TGCAGCGTTGAAAAATCGGAGGGGGGGTACGAGCAGTACTTC
TRBV7-9	TRBJ2-3	few	TRBD2	CASSLTSVPTDTQYF	TGTGCCAGCAGCTTGACTAGCGTTCCCACAGATACGCAGTATTTT